This entry lists 26 T cell receptor beta chains sequenced from one sample in a study of CD8+CD57+ T cells in acquired aplastic anemia. For CDR3 and TCR beta VDJ profiling, genomic DNA was the template used. TCRdb independently ran MiXCR on the reads; one entry per CDR3 protein. The table records some 42,000 distinct CDR3 sequences, 65% to 70% of them present only once. The sequencing sample was made of sorted CD4+, CD8+, or CD8+CD57+ T cells (not recorded which) from PBMCs. These receptors were taken from a human donor in good health, serving as a control.

CDR3 bases: TGTGCCAGCAGCTACAGGACGGCATCACCCCTCCACTTT. Its translation is CASSYRTASPLHF. The rearrangement uses TRBV7-9 and TRBJ1-6; D is perhaps TRBD1 (5 bases). V was clipped by 4 bases and J by 10 bases, with 11 bases between them. The CDR3 has 13 residues. Germline CDR1 and CDR2: SEHNR and FQNEAQ (reference sequence).

V and J are TRBV11-2 and TRBJ1-6; 7 nucleotides line up with TRBD1. The germline CDR1 and CDR2 sequences are SGHAT and FQNNGV. This CDR3 has 19 residues. The J segment lost 0 bases and the V segment lost 5 bases, leaving 13 bases of the junction unmatched. CDR3 in amino acids: CASSRTGPTGLSYNSPLHF. CDR3 in DNA: TGTGCCAGCAGCCGGACAGGACCGACAGGGCTCTCCTATAATTCACCCCTCCACTTT.

The chain couples TRBV7-9 to TRBJ1-4; maybe TRBD1 (5 bases). The CDR3 runs to 15 residues. Trimming took off 2 bases at V and 15 bases at J, with 22 bases between the two ends. Germline values: CDR1 SEHNR, CDR2 FQNEAQ (reference sequence). CDR3 amino acids: CASSLTAGRASLVFF. CDR3 DNA sequence: TGTGCCAGCAGCTTAACGGCTGGCAGGGCGTCCTTGGTGTTTTTT.

V is TRBV5-1 and J is TRBJ2-5; TRBD2 matches at 9 bases. The CDR3 consists of 16 residues. Germline CDR1 SGHRS, CDR2 YFSETQ. The V gene end was trimmed by 0 bases and the J gene end by 3 bases; junction bases not matched to a gene: 6. The CDR3 spells CASSLASGRQEETQYF. CDR3 DNA: TGCGCCAGCAGCTTGGCGAGCGGGAGGCAGGAAGAGACCCAGTACTTC. Full variable domain (rest looked up from reference TRBV5-1 and TRBJ2-5): KAGVTQTPRYLIKTRGQQVTLSCSPISGHRSVSWYQQTPGQGLQFLFEYFSETQRNKGNFPGRFSGRQFSNSRSEMNVSTLELGDSALYLCASSLASGRQEETQYFGPGTRLLVL.

This clonotype was observed once. At one of its ends the junction is not consistent with the germline gene, which may arise from a read error. V and J are TRBV6-2 or TRBV6-3 and TRBJ2-7, with 9 bases aligning to TRBD1. Germline assignment: CDR1 MNHEY and CDR2 SVGEGT. CDR3 length equals 15 residues. The CDR3 loop reads CASSSPGTGLYEQHF. In nucleotides, the CDR3 is TGTGCCAGCAGTTCCCCGGGGACAGGGTTGTACGAGCAGCACTTC.

This clonotype is categorized as medium-sized. V and J are TRBV29-1 and TRBJ2-7, with 11 positions matching TRBD1. The CDR3 has 12 amino acids. Unmatched junction bases numbered 3, after V lost 6 bases and J lost 5 bases. Germline assignment: CDR1 SQVTM and CDR2 ANQGSEA. CDR3 coding DNA: TGCAGCGTGCGGGGACAGGGGGACGAGCAGTACTTC. Its protein product is CSVRGQGDEQYF.

The CDR3 reads CASSRRLAGHIYEQYF. DNA of the CDR3: TGTGCCAGCAGCCGAAGACTAGCGGGGCATATCTACGAGCAGTACTTC. V is TRBV11-2 and J is TRBJ2-7, with TRBD2 matching over 11 bases. The V and J ends lost 5 bases and 3 bases, in that order; junction bases with no gene match: 9. The CDR3 is 16 residues long. Germline V gene lookup returns CDR1 SGHAT and CDR2 FQNNGV.

The genes are TRBV12-3 or TRBV12-4 and TRBJ1-2; 7 bases match TRBD1. The V and J ends lost 5 bases and 8 bases, in that order; junction bases with no gene match: 5. The CDR3 runs to 12 residues. The CDR3 DNA sequence: TGTGCCAGCAGTCGACAGGGTGTGGGCTACACCTTC. Its protein product is CASSRQGVGYTF.

V and J are TRBV6-1 and TRBJ2-3, with 13 bases lining up with TRBD2. Germline CDR1 is MNHNS and CDR2 is SASEGT. The CDR3 extends over 16 amino acids. The V segment lost 7 bases and the J segment 3 bases; nucleotides outside the gene matches: 7. CDR3 sequence: CASTLPTSGGTDTQYF. CDR3 DNA sequence: TGTGCCAGCACCCTCCCGACTAGCGGGGGGACAGATACGCAGTATTTT.

J is TRBJ2-1 and V is TRBV20-1; 12 bases match TRBD2. The V and J ends lost 8 bases and 7 bases, in that order; junction bases with no gene match: 9. The CDR3 is made up of 14 amino acids. Looked up from germline, CDR1 is DFQATT and CDR2 is SNEGSKA (reference sequence). The CDR3 DNA reads as TGCAGTAAAGGGGGGACTAGCGGGCAGAATGAGCAGTTCTTC. This sequence encodes CSKGGTSGQNEQFF.

This sequence joins TRBV7-2 and TRBJ1-6; D gene unclear. CDR1 is SGHTA and CDR2 is FQGNSA in the germline V gene. This CDR3 is 13 amino acids long. The germline V and J ends were trimmed by 11 bases and 7 bases, with 15 bases remaining between them. This CDR3 reads CAARLGYNSPLHF. The CDR3 coding sequence is TGTGCCGCTAGATTGGGATACAATTCACCCCTCCACTTT. Full variable domain (outside the CDR3, taken from reference TRBV7-2 and TRBJ1-6): GAGVSQSPSNKVTEKGKDVELRCDPISGHTALYWYRQSLGQGLEFLIYFQGNSAPDKSGLPSDRFSAERTGGSVSTLTIQRTQQEDSAVYLCAARLGYNSPLHFGNGTRLTVT.

The chain has TRBV15 and TRBJ2-5; the D is unclear. Trimming removed 5 bases from V and 4 bases from J, with 14 bases in between. The length of the CDR3 is 14 residues. Germline loops: CDR1 LNHNV, CDR2 YYDKDF (reference sequence). This CDR3 reads CATSGPRTGETQYF. CDR3 DNA: TGTGCCACCAGCGGCCCCCGCACGGGAGAGACCCAGTACTTC.

This chain links TRBV25-1 with TRBJ2-7, with 10 bases fitting TRBD2. The CDR3 is 16 amino acids. Germline V gives CDR1 MGHDK, CDR2 SYGVNS. V lost 6 bases to trimming and J lost 2 bases; unmatched junction nucleotides: 10. The CDR3 reads CASSPQSGGAAYEQYF. In DNA, the CDR3 is TGTGCCAGCAGCCCCCAGAGCGGGGGGGCCGCCTACGAGCAGTACTTC.

This clonotype occurred a few times. V and J are TRBV20-1 and TRBJ2-7; D possibly corresponds to TRBD2 (6 bases). Trimming shortened V by 0 bases and J by 5 bases, and 11 bases separated the two germline ends. In germline, CDR1 is DFQATT, CDR2 SNEGSKA (reference sequence). The CDR3 has 13 residues. CDR3 amino acids: CSAREGGRNEQYF. In nucleotides, the CDR3 is TGCAGTGCTAGAGAGGGTGGGAGGAACGAGCAGTACTTC.

The table lists this clonotype with many counts. The chain carries TRBV6-2 or TRBV6-3 and TRBJ2-7; D is ambiguous. Germline lookup yields CDR1 MNHEY and CDR2 SVGEGT. The CDR3 consists of 14 residues. With 0 bases removed from V and 7 bases from J, the gap between germline ends came to 13 bases. Written as DNA, the CDR3 is TGTGCCAGCAGTTACTCGCACCTACTGGGGGAGCAGTACTTC. Its translation: CASSYSHLLGEQYF.

CDR3: CAISDVGETGNEQFF. The CDR3 DNA reads TGTGCCATCAGTGATGTTGGGGAGACGGGGAATGAGCAGTTCTTC. The chain carries TRBV10-3 and TRBJ2-1; maybe TRBD2 (5 bases). Per germline, CDR1 ENHRY and CDR2 SYGVKD. The V gene lost 3 bases and the J gene lost 7 bases, with 16 bases spanning the gap. The CDR3 extends over 15 amino acids.

This chain joins TRBV29-1 and TRBJ1-1, with D possibly being TRBD1 (5 bases). Trimming removed 3 bases at V and 1 base at J, with 9 bases between. CDR1 is SQVTM, CDR2 ANQGSEA, per germline. The CDR3 loop spans 13 amino acids. CDR3 coding DNA: TGCAGCGTTGAGCGGGGGGAGAACACTGAAGCTTTCTTT. Translated: CSVERGENTEAFF.

Here the CDR3 DNA reads TGCAGCGTTGAAGATGACAGGGCCCCAAGGTATGAGCAGTTCTTC. As protein: CSVEDDRAPRYEQFF. V usage is TRBV29-1 and J usage is TRBJ2-1; 7 positions match TRBD1. Per the germline V gene, CDR1 is SQVTM and CDR2 is ANQGSEA. CDR3 size: 15 residues. V lost 0 bases and J lost 8; bases outside the gene matches: 10.

The sample holds a few counts of this clonotype. The J gene is TRBJ2-3, the V gene TRBV2; possible D gene TRBD2, 6 bases. This CDR3 has 12 residues. With 7 bases removed from V and 8 bases from J, the gap between germline ends came to 13 bases. Germline loops: CDR1 SNHLY, CDR2 FYNNEI. The CDR3: CASIGTATTQYF. The CDR3 bases are TGTGCCAGCATAGGGACTGCAACTACGCAGTATTTT.

The sample holds many counts of this clonotype. This chain connects TRBV18 to TRBJ2-5; D may match TRBD1 or TRBD2 (5 bases each). The CDR3 runs 14 residues. CDR1 KGHSH and CDR2 LQKENI come from the germline V gene. Trimming removed 1 base from V and 3 bases from J, with 9 bases in between. CDR3 sequence: CASSPRDGEETQYF. CDR3 coding DNA: TGTGCCAGCTCACCACGGGACGGGGAAGAGACCCAGTACTTC. Together with reference TRBV18 and TRBJ2-5, the CDR3 gives the full variable domain: NAGVMQNPRHLVRRRGQEARLRCSPMKGHSHVYWYRQLPEEGLKFMVYLQKENIIDESGMPKERFSAEFPKEGPSILRIQQVVRGDSAAYFCASSPRDGEETQYFGPGTRLLVL.

In this sample, this clonotype is medium-sized. The chain combines TRBV7-9 with TRBJ2-7; 8 bases agree with TRBD1. V shed 5 bases and J 4 bases; nucleotides not matched to a gene: 10. The V gene's germline CDR1 is SEHNR and CDR2 FQNEAQ (reference sequence). The CDR3 runs to 15 residues. The DNA for the CDR3 is TGTGCCAGCAGCCCCGTGGACAGGGCAGGGTACGAGCAGTACTTC. Encoded protein: CASSPVDRAGYEQYF.

This chain links TRBV5-6 with TRBJ1-6; no clear D. The CDR3 is made up of 16 amino acids. V lost 0 bases to trimming and J lost 3 bases, with 10 bases between them. Germline lookup yields CDR1 SGHDT and CDR2 YYEEEE. The CDR3 region has the DNA TGTGCCAGCAGCTTGGGGGAGGGCGGCTATAATTCACCCCTCCACTTT. It translates to CASSLGEGGYNSPLHF.

This chain uses TRBV2 with TRBJ2-7; TRBD1 agrees at 7 bases. Unmatched junction bases numbered 5, after V lost 4 bases and J lost 2 bases. In germline, CDR1 is SNHLY, CDR2 FYNNEI. The CDR3 is 14 amino acids. CDR3 loop: CASSVQGSTYEQYF. CDR3 DNA: TGTGCCAGCAGTGTACAGGGGTCTACCTACGAGCAGTACTTC.

A note on this clonotype: One base away lies a much larger clone, so this may be a sequencing read error. The chain couples TRBV4-2 to TRBJ2-5; TRBD2 matches at 7 bases. This CDR3 comprises 15 residues. The germline V gene has CDR1 LGHNA and CDR2 YNFKEQ. Written as DNA, the CDR3 is TGTGCCAGCAGCCATCACCTAGCGGACCAAGAGACCCAGCACTTC. It codes for CASSHHLADQETQHF.

The J gene is TRBJ2-2, the V gene TRBV7-3; D is ambiguous. The V gene lost 9 bases and the J gene lost 7 bases, with 12 bases spanning the gap. Per the germline V gene, CDR1 is SGHTA and CDR2 is FQGTGA. The CDR3 spans 12 residues. Here the CDR3 DNA reads TGTGCCAGTCGGATTGAGCACGGGGAGCTGTTTTTT. Amino acid sequence: CASRIEHGELFF.

The chain joins TRBV2 to TRBJ1-1; D is unclear. The ends were cut back, 6 bases at V and 1 base at J, with 24 bases in the middle. Germline CDR1 reads SNHLY; CDR2 reads FYNNEI. CDR3 length: 18 residues. In nucleotides, the CDR3 is TGTGCCAGCAGCATATATCACTGCAGCGTTGCCCGGAACACTGAAGCTTTCTTT. Amino acid sequence: CASSIYHCSVARNTEAFF.